This passage covers 3 T cell receptor beta chains from one sample sequenced in a study of shared clonotypes between healthy human individuals (dated by TCRdb to 2020 to 2021). Library prep was done by the immunoSEQ multiplex PCR assay. TCRdb retrieved this table from immuneACCESS and kept in-frame rearrangements only. Not all clones are present; in checked studies, unresolved V genes account for under half, and no reason is known for the remainder. This sample is represented by 1,500,000 or so clones; roughly 95% of them were singletons. Of the sample, approximately 1.1% is held by the ten largest clones. The sample consisted of naive CD4+ T cells sorted from blood. The cell subset or site label on this specimen signifies: CD45RA+ positively selected. The receptor set was obtained from a man younger than 45 in good health.

The chain combines TRBV28 with TRBJ1-5; 8 bases are a match to TRBD1. Germline trimming cut 6 bases from V and 5 bases from J; bases unmatched to any gene: 6. In germline, CDR1 is MDHEN, CDR2 SYDVKM. The CDR3 totals 14 residues. Here the CDR3 reads CASRNRGVDQPQHF. The CDR3, as DNA: TGTGCCAGCAGAAACAGGGGGGTGGATCAGCCCCAGCATTTT. The full variable domain, its missing parts supplied by reference TRBV28 and TRBJ1-5, is DVKVTQSSRYLVKRTGEKVFLECVQDMDHENMFWYRQDPGLGLRLIYFSYDVKMKEKGDIPEGYSVSREKKERFSLILESASTNQTSMYLCASRNRGVDQPQHFGDGTRLSIL.

V is TRBV5-4 and J is TRBJ2-1, with 8 bases identical to TRBD1. Germline CDR1 reads SGHNT; CDR2 reads YYREEE (reference sequence). V shed 0 bases and J 8 bases; nucleotides not matched to a gene: 7. CDR3 length equals 15 residues. The CDR3 DNA is TGTGCCAGCAGCTTGGACGGGACAGGATTTTATGAGCAGTTCTTC. It codes for CASSLDGTGFYEQFF.

This clone was seen only once. The J gene is TRBJ2-7, the V gene TRBV28; D assignment may be TRBD1 or TRBD2 (5 bases each). The CDR3 totals 14 residues. The V end was cut by 6 bases, the J end by 4 bases, with 16 bases between. Germline V gene data show CDR1 as MDHEN and CDR2 as SYDVKM. Here the CDR3 reads CASRRDPGAYEQYF. CDR3 in DNA: TGTGCCAGCAGAAGGGACCCAGGCGCGTACGAGCAGTACTTC. Using reference TRBV28 and TRBJ2-7 for the parts outside the CDR3, the full variable domain is DVKVTQSSRYLVKRTGEKVFLECVQDMDHENMFWYRQDPGLGLRLIYFSYDVKMKEKGDIPEGYSVSREKKERFSLILESASTNQTSMYLCASRRDPGAYEQYFGPGTRLTVT.